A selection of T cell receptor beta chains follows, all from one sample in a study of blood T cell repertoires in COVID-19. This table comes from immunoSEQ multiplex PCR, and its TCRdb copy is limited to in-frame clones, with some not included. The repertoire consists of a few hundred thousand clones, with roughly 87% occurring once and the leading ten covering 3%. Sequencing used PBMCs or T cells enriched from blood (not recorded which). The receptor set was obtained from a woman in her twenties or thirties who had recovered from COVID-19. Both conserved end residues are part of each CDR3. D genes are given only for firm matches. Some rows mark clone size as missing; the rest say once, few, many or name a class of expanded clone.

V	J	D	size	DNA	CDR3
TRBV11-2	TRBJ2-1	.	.	TGTGCCAGCAGCTTAGGTTCGGCGGGAGAGCAGTTCTTC	CASSLGSAGEQFF
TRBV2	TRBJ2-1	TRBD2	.	TGTGCCAGCAGTGAAGTAGGCGGGGGTCGGGAGCAGTTCTTC	CASSEVGGGREQFF
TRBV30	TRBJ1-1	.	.	TGTGCCTGGAGTGTAAACGGGAACACTGAAGCTTTCTTT	CAWSVNGNTEAFF
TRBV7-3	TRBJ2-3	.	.	TGTGCCAGCAGCTTATTTAGCGGAGACACAGATACGCAGTATTTT	CASSLFSGDTDTQYF
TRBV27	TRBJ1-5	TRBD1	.	TGTGCCAGCAGTACAGGGACAGGGAATCAGCCCCAGCATTTT	CASSTGTGNQPQHF
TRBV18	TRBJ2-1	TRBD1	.	TGTGCCAGCTCCCTCGGACAGGGTGGCAATGAGCAGTTCTTC	CASSLGQGGNEQFF
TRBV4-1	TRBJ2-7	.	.	TGCGCCAGCAGCCATCTCCCATGGACAGCATTTTCCTACGAGCAGTACTTC	CASSHLPWTAFSYEQYF
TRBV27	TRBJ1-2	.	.	TGTGCCAGCAGTTTTGGGACGCAGGGGTACCATGGCTACACCTTC	CASSFGTQGYHGYTF
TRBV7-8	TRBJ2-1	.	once	TGTGCCAGCAGCTTAGGGCGGGATCGGTACAATGAGCAGTTCTTC	CASSLGRDRYNEQFF
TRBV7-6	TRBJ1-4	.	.	TGTGCCAGCAGCCCAGGCGCGGGACGGAATGAAAAACTGTTTTTT	CASSPGAGRNEKLFF
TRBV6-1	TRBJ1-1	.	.	TGTGCCAGCAGTGAAGTTCGGGACACTGAAGCTTTCTTT	CASSEVRDTEAFF
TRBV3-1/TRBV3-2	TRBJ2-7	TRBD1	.	TGTGCCAGCACCTCCGGGACAGGGTTATTCGGAAACCCCTTCGAGCAGTACTTC	CASTSGTGLFGNPFEQYF
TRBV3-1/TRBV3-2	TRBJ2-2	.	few	TGTGCCAGCAGCCTAAGGACTGGGGAGCTGTTTTTT	CASSLRTGELFF
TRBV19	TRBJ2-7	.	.	TGTGCCAGTTCCCCAGGGGTTACCTACGAGCAGTACTTC	CASSPGVTYEQYF
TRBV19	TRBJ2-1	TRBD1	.	TGTGCCAGTAGTACAAACCCGACAGGGAAAGAGCAGTTCTTC	CASSTNPTGKEQFF
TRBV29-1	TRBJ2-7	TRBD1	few	TGCAGCGTTGAGACGACAGGGCAGGCCGAGCAGTACTTC	CSVETTGQAEQYF
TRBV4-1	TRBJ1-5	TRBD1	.	TGCGCCAGCAGCCAAGAAGGTCATACAGGGGTTAATCAGCCCCAGCATTTT	CASSQEGHTGVNQPQHF
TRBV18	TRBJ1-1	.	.	TGTGCCAGCTCACCACCCGGGGATTCGGGCACTGAAGCTTTCTTT	CASSPPGDSGTEAFF
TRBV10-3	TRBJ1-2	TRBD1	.	TGTGCCATCAGTGATCCGCCCGGGACAGGGAACTATGGCTACACCTTC	CAISDPPGTGNYGYTF
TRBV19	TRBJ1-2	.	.	TGTGCCAGTAGTACAGGGGACGCGTTGGGCTATGGCTACACCTTC	CASSTGDALGYGYTF
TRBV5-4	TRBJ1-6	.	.	TGTGCCAGCAGCCCCACAGGGCCTAATTCACCCCTCCACTTT	CASSPTGPNSPLHF
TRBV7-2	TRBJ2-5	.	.	TGTGCCAGCAGCTTAGCGCTTGGAGCGTCTGAGACCCAGTACTTC	CASSLALGASETQYF
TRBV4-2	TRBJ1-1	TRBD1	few	TGTGCCAGCAGCCAACGGACAGGGGGCATGAACACTGAAGCTTTCTTT	CASSQRTGGMNTEAFF
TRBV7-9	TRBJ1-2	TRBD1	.	TGTGCCAGCAGCTTCCTAAAACAGGGGGATGGCTACACCTTC	CASSFLKQGDGYTF
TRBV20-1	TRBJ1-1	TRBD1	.	TGCAGTGCTAGTACAGGGGACACTGAAGCTTTCTTT	CSASTGDTEAFF
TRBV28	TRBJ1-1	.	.	TGTGCCAGCAGTTTTATCAGGACAGCTCCTGAAGCTTTCTTT	CASSFIRTAPEAFF
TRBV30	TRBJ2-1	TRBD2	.	TGTGCCTGGAGTCGGCGGGAGAGGGATGAGCAGTTCTTC	CAWSRRERDEQFF
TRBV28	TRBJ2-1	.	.	TGTGCCAGCAGTTCCCGACCCCTCAGGAATGAGCAGTTCTTC	CASSSRPLRNEQFF
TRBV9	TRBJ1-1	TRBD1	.	TGTGCCAGCAGCGAGAAAGGGGGCCGGTCGAACACTGAAGCTTTCTTT	CASSEKGGRSNTEAFF
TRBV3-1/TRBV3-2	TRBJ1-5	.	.	TGTGCCAGCAGCGTTTCGGGGAGCAATCAGCCCCAGCATTTT	CASSVSGSNQPQHF
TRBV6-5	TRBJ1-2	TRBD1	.	TGTGCCAGCAGTTACCGGGACAGGGGGCATGGCTACACCTTC	CASSYRDRGHGYTF
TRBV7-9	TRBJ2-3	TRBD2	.	TGTGCCAGCAGCTCGGTACTAGCGGGTTTCACAGATACGCAGTATTTT	CASSSVLAGFTDTQYF
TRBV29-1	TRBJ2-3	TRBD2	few	TGCAGCGTTGAAGCCCCTTGGAGCGGGGGGGCCAGAGCGGAGATCGCAGATACGCAGTATTTT	CSVEAPWSGGARAEIADTQYF